One sample yielded the 20 T cell receptor beta chains listed below, sequenced in a study of blood T cell repertoires in COVID-19. The data were produced by immunoSEQ multiplex PCR, yet TCRdb's version contains in-frame clones alone and is incomplete. The table lists some 58,000 clones, roughly four fifths of them singletons, with more than 30% in the top ten. The sample taken for sequencing was peripheral blood. Every receptor here comes from a man aged 55 to 70 with COVID-19, enrolled during active disease.

The genes are TRBV24-1 and TRBJ2-1; the match to TRBD1 covers 12 bases. The CDR3 runs to 15 residues. V lost 4 bases and J lost 8; bases outside the gene matches: 5. CDR1 and CDR2 from the germline V gene are KGHDR and SFDVKD. The CDR3 here is CATSERGTGGDEQFF. The CDR3 DNA reads as TGTGCCACCAGTGAACGAGGGACAGGGGGCGATGAGCAGTTCTTC.

This clone was picked up a small number of times. The rearrangement links TRBV10-3 to TRBJ2-6; the match to TRBD1 covers 7 bases. Unmatched junction bases numbered 10, after V lost 10 bases and J lost 1 base. There are 16 residues in the CDR3. CDR1 is ENHRY and CDR2 is SYGVKD in the germline V gene. The DNA of the CDR3 is TGTGCCACAGACAGGGAGTTTCTATCTGGGGCCAACGTCCTGACTTTC. Its translation is CATDREFLSGANVLTF.

The chain joins TRBV9 to TRBJ2-7; no clear D. The germline CDR1 and CDR2 sequences are SGDLS and YYNGEE. The CDR3 covers 14 residues. Trimming shortened V by 0 bases and J by 2 bases, and 9 bases separated the two germline ends. For the CDR3, the DNA is TGTGCCAGCAGCGTAGGGCAGGCTACCTACGAGCAGTACTTC. It translates to CASSVGQATYEQYF.

The count of this clone is one. Written as DNA, the CDR3 is TGTGCCAGCAGCTTAGGGACAGTGGGAGAGACCCAGTACTTC. This translates into CASSLGTVGETQYF. The chain couples TRBV7-9 to TRBJ2-5, with D tentatively TRBD1 (6 bases). The V gene's germline CDR1 is SEHNR and CDR2 FQNEAQ (reference sequence). V was shortened by 1 base and J by 4 bases, with 10 bases between the two germline ends. This CDR3 is 14 amino acids long.

The chain's CDR3 is CASSFSGDVDIQYF. In DNA, the CDR3 is TGTGCCAGCAGCTTTTCGGGGGATGTGGACATTCAGTACTTC. The chain recombines TRBV11-3 with TRBJ2-4; maybe TRBD2 (6 bases). Trimming took off 3 bases at V and 8 bases at J, with 14 bases between the two ends. The length of the CDR3 is 14 residues. Germline V CDR1 and CDR2: SGHNT, YENEEA.

The rearrangement links TRBV9 to TRBJ1-5, with no clear D. Looked up from germline, CDR1 is SGDLS and CDR2 is YYNGEE. Deletions cut 2 bases from V and 1 base from J, with 7 bases between. This CDR3 is built from 14 residues. CDR3 in amino acids: CASSVGVSNQPQHF. The CDR3 DNA reads as TGTGCCAGCAGCGTCGGGGTGAGCAATCAGCCCCAGCATTTT.

The rearrangement links TRBV11-2 to TRBJ1-2; TRBD1 is a possible D gene (6 bases). The CDR3 is 14 amino acids. V lost 2 bases and J lost 4, with 11 bases in between. Germline loops: CDR1 SGHAT, CDR2 FQNNGV. CDR3 protein: CASSLPTGSYGYTF. For the CDR3, the DNA is TGTGCCAGCAGCTTACCTACAGGGAGCTATGGCTACACCTTC.

J is TRBJ2-3 and V is TRBV9, with 9 bases lining up with TRBD2. CDR1 and CDR2 from the germline V gene are SGDLS and YYNGEE. With 4 bases clipped from V and 1 base from J, the junction kept 10 bases outside the gene matches. The CDR3 runs to 17 residues. CDR3: CASSPLAGLAGTDTQYF. CDR3 bases: TGTGCCAGCAGCCCTCTAGCGGGACTAGCTGGCACAGATACGCAGTATTTT.

The chain uses TRBV12-3 or TRBV12-4 and TRBJ2-7; D is ambiguous. The V and J ends lost 5 bases and 1 base respectively, with 3 bases between them. This CDR3 has 11 residues. The CDR3 coding sequence is TGTGCCAGCAGTCATTCCTACGAGCAGTACTTC. The encoded protein is CASSHSYEQYF.

The V gene is TRBV7-3, the J gene TRBJ1-5; D is unresolved. The CDR3 extends over 18 amino acids. Germline V gene lookup returns CDR1 SGHTA and CDR2 FQGTGA. The V end lost 5 bases, the J end lost 4 bases, and 24 bases lay between the germline ends. The CDR3: CASSPQLLKTTGNQPQHF. The CDR3, as DNA: TGTGCCAGCAGCCCCCAGCTTCTCAAAACAACCGGGAATCAGCCCCAGCATTTT.

The genes are TRBV5-4 and TRBJ1-1; a possible D gene is TRBD1 (5 bases). The CDR3 length is 14 residues. Germline lookup yields CDR1 SGHNT and CDR2 YYREEE (reference sequence). Trimming left V 4 bases short and J 3 bases short, with 13 bases between. CDR3 sequence reads: CASSRGIEYTEAFF. DNA for the CDR3: TGTGCCAGCAGCCGGGGGATAGAGTACACTGAAGCTTTCTTT.

CDR3 sequence (DNA): TGTGCCTACACCCCCGACAGGGCCCAAGAGACCCAGTACTTC. Amino acid sequence: CAYTPDRAQETQYF. The chain is built from TRBV30 and TRBJ2-5, with 7 bases fitting TRBD1. The germline V gene has CDR1 GTSNPN and CDR2 SVGIG (reference sequence). This CDR3 comprises 14 residues. Trimming took 7 bases from V and 1 from J; bases not matched to a gene: 9.

The count of this clone is one. This chain uses TRBV5-6 with TRBJ2-5; 7 bases agree with TRBD2. The CDR3 loop spans 13 amino acids. Germline V lookup: CDR1 SGHDT, CDR2 YYEEEE. V lost 4 bases and J lost 5; bases outside the gene matches: 5. CDR3 protein: CASSVTSEETQYF. The CDR3 coding sequence is TGTGCCAGCAGCGTTACTAGCGAGGAGACCCAGTACTTC.

The chain is built from TRBV5-1 and TRBJ2-3; 8 nucleotides match TRBD2. The germline V gene has CDR1 SGHRS and CDR2 YFSETQ. The CDR3 is 15 amino acids. With 5 bases clipped from V and 4 bases from J, the junction kept 9 bases outside the gene matches. The CDR3 DNA sequence: TGCGCCAGCAGTCGAGCGGGGGACGTAGCAGATACGCAGTATTTT. It is translated as CASSRAGDVADTQYF.

The V call is TRBV27, the J call TRBJ2-6; D is unclear. Trimming removed 8 bases from V and 1 base from J, with 9 bases in between. Germline assignment: CDR1 MNHEY and CDR2 SMNVEV (reference sequence). The CDR3 has 14 residues. CDR3 residues: CASAGVSGANVLTF. In DNA, the CDR3 is TGTGCCAGCGCTGGAGTATCTGGGGCCAACGTCCTGACTTTC.

The chain couples TRBV7-8 to TRBJ1-5; TRBD1 matches at 7 bases. CDR3 size: 13 residues. CDR1 is SGHVS, CDR2 FQNEAQ, per germline. V was pared by 9 bases and J by 2 bases, with 4 bases of the junction left unmatched. The CDR3 nucleotides read TGTGCCAGTTCTACAGGGGGCAATCAGCCCCAGCATTTT. Residues: CASSTGGNQPQHF.

The chain employs TRBV29-1 and TRBJ2-1; D possibly corresponds to TRBD2 (6 bases). Per germline, CDR1 SQVTM and CDR2 ANQGSEA. The germline V and J ends were trimmed by 0 bases and 6 bases, with 12 bases remaining between them. CDR3 length equals 14 residues. This CDR3 reads CSVEDQGLSNEQFF. The CDR3 nucleotides read TGCAGCGTTGAAGATCAAGGACTAAGCAATGAGCAGTTCTTC.

The chain couples TRBV5-1 to TRBJ1-4, with 9 bases aligning to TRBD1. Trimming removed 4 bases from V and 7 bases from J; junction bases left unmatched: 8. CDR1 and CDR2 from the germline V gene are SGHRS and YFSETQ. The CDR3 consists of 15 residues. The CDR3 nucleotides read TGCGCCAGCAGCCCGGTACAGGGGGCAGGTGAAAAACTGTTTTTT. It is translated as CASSPVQGAGEKLFF.

The chain's CDR3 is CASSETGGRGNSPLHF. For the CDR3, the DNA is TGTGCCAGCAGTGAGACAGGGGGCCGGGGGAATTCACCCCTCCACTTT. The chain carries TRBV25-1 and TRBJ1-6, with 10 bases that match TRBD1. Looked up from germline, CDR1 is MGHDK and CDR2 is SYGVNS. The CDR3 has 16 residues. V lost 3 bases, J lost 7 bases, and 6 bases stayed unmatched.

This clone was detected only once. The chain combines TRBV4-2 with TRBJ2-3; 10 bases line up with TRBD1. The CDR3 is made up of 16 amino acids. Per the germline V gene, CDR1 is LGHNA and CDR2 is YNFKEQ. Trimming took 1 base from V and 3 from J; bases not matched to a gene: 4. The CDR3 nucleotides are TGTGCCAGCAGCCAAGGCGGGGACAGGGGTACAGATACGCAGTATTTT. It is translated as CASSQGGDRGTDTQYF.